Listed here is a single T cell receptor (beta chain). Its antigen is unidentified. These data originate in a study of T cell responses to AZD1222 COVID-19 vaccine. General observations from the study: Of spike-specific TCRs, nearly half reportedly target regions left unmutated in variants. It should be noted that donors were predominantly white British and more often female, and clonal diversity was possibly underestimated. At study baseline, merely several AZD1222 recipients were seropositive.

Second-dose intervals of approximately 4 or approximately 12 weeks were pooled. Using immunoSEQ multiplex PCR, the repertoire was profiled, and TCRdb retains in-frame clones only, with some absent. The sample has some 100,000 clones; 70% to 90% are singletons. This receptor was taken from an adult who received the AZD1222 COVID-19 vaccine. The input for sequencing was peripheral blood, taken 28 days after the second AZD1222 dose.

The CDR3 DNA reads TGTGCCAGCAGTTCGATTCAGGGCCTCAATCAGCCCCAGCATTTT. This sequence encodes CASSSIQGLNQPQHF. The rearrangement links TRBV27 to TRBJ1-5; tentatively, D is TRBD1 (5 bases). Germline values: CDR1 MNHEY, CDR2 SMNVEV (reference sequence). This CDR3 spans 15 amino acids. Trimming removed 4 bases from V and 3 bases from J, with 13 bases in between.